The clone carrying this T cell receptor (beta chain) appeared a few times. The data derive from a study of blood T cell repertoires in COVID-19. About the research overall: The United States, Italy and Spain provided the acute and convalescent COVID-19 samples. PBMCs, B-cell-depleted T cells, or T cells provided the cDNA or gDNA that made up the material.

Clones were sequenced by immunoSEQ multiplex PCR, and TCRdb holds only the in-frame ones, with some missing. The sample contains some 89,000 clones, 80% to 90% of which appear only once. Germline CDR1 and CDR2: MDHEN and SYDVKM. This CDR3 has 16 residues. V lost 4 bases, J lost 5 bases, and 9 bases stayed unmatched. Sequencing input: peripheral blood. This chain links TRBV28 with TRBJ1-5; 9 bases map to TRBD1. This receptor was identified in a human donor in a cohort sampled during active COVID-19. The chain's CDR3 is CASSSRTGVTYQPQHF. The CDR3 DNA reads TGTGCCAGCAGTTCACGGACAGGGGTTACATATCAGCCCCAGCATTTT. Full variable domain (remainder filled in from reference TRBV28 and TRBJ1-5): DVKVTQSSRYLVKRTGEKVFLECVQDMDHENMFWYRQDPGLGLRLIYFSYDVKMKEKGDIPEGYSVSREKKERFSLILESASTNQTSMYLCASSSRTGVTYQPQHFGDGTRLSIL.